This T cell receptor beta chain was found in a study of cytomegalovirus exposure and HLA in healthy donors. About this clone: Its specificity is not known.

Use of 60 Vbeta and 13 Jbeta primers characterized the PCR. Only in-frame clones appear in the TCRdb table, and some are missing; sequencing was by immunoSEQ multiplex PCR. The sample records about 99,000 clones, around three quarters being singletons. This CDR3 comprises 14 residues. The germline V gene has CDR1 PRHDT and CDR2 FYEKMQ (reference sequence). Between the trimmed V and J ends, which lost 0 bases and 1 base, there was a span of 6 bases. When sampled, the donors appeared nominally healthy, though they likely had unrecorded immune exposures. Overall study findings and caveats: Most observed TCR sequences were rare, whereas some public TCRs were detected in many donors. In an earlier analysis, about 87% or about 30%: the productive usage of most TCR beta V segments. A later analysis revealed that TCR association rates differed between HLA loci, peaking at DRB1 and bottoming out at HLA-C.

The origin of this receptor is a man between 50 and 59 years old in good health and CMV-seropositive. Material: PBMCs. The V gene is TRBV13, the J gene TRBJ2-5; the D is unclear. DNA for the CDR3: TGTGCCAGCAGCTTAGGAACAGTCCAAGAGACCCAGTACTTC. Residues: CASSLGTVQETQYF.